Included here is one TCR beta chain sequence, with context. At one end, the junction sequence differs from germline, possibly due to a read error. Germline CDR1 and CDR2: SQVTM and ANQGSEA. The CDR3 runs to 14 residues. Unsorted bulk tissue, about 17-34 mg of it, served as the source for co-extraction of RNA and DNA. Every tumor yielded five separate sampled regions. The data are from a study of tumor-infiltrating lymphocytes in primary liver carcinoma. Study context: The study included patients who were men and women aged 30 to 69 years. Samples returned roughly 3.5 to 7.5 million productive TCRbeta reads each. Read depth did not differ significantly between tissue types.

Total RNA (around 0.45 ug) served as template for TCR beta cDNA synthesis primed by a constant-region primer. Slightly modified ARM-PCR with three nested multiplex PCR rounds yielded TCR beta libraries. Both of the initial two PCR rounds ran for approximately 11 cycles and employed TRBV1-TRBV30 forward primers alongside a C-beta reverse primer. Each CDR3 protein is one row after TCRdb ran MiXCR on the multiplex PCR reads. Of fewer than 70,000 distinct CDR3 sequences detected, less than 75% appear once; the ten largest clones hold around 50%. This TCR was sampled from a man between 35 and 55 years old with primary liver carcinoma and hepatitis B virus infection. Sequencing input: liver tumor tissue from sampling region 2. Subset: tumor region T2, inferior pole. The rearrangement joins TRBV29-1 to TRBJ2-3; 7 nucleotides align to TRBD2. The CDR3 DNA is TGCAGCGTCGGCGGGGGACGGGGTACAGATATGCAGTATTTT. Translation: CSVGGGRGTDMQYF.